This T cell receptor (beta chain) was documented in a study of T cell responses to AZD1222 COVID-19 vaccine. Sequencing was performed with immunoSEQ multiplex PCR; in TCRdb, only in-frame clones are kept and a portion is missing. The profile covers 110,000 to 150,000 clones, with approximately 90% appearing a single time and approximately 3.6% taken by the ten largest. There are 16 residues in the CDR3. The V gene end was trimmed by 4 bases and the J gene end by 4 bases; junction bases not matched to a gene: 4. Germline V gene data show CDR1 as SGHRS and CDR2 as YFSETQ. This sequence originates from an adult in good health. The chain joins TRBV5-1 to TRBJ2-1; 14 bases agree with TRBD2. The input for sequencing was peripheral blood, taken on day 0 of AZD1222 vaccination. CDR3 DNA: TGCGCCAGCAGCCCGGGACTAGCGGGGGAGTACAATGAGCAGTTCTTC. Protein product: CASSPGLAGEYNEQFF. Variable domain in full (rest from reference TRBV5-1 and TRBJ2-1): KAGVTQTPRYLIKTRGQQVTLSCSPISGHRSVSWYQQTPGQGLQFLFEYFSETQRNKGNFPGRFSGRQFSNSRSEMNVSTLELGDSALYLCASSPGLAGEYNEQFFGPGTRLTVL.